These 29 T cell receptor beta chains came from one sample sequenced in a study of cytomegalovirus exposure and HLA in healthy donors. The PCR made use of 60 Vbeta and 13 Jbeta primers. Generated by immunoSEQ multiplex PCR, the TCRdb table keeps only in-frame clones and is missing some. This sample's table has tens of thousands of clones. Sequencing was carried out using PBMCs. These receptor sequences come from a man in his fifties or sixties in good health and CMV-seropositive.

V usage is TRBV6-5 and J usage is TRBJ1-3, with D hard to call. V was clipped by 0 bases and J by 0 bases, with 6 bases between them. This CDR3 has 15 residues. The germline gives CDR1 MNHEY, CDR2 SVGAGI. The CDR3 here is CASSYSTSSGNTIYF. CDR3 bases: TGTGCCAGCAGTTACTCGACAAGCTCTGGAAACACCATATATTTT.

V is TRBV9 and J is TRBJ1-2; a possible D gene is TRBD1 (5 bases). From germline, CDR1 is SGDLS and CDR2 YYNGEE. This CDR3 spans 11 amino acids. Trimming stripped 4 bases from V and 5 bases from J, with 6 bases between. The CDR3 here is CASSRGYGYTF. The CDR3 nucleotides read TGTGCCAGCAGCAGGGGATATGGCTACACCTTC.

The V and J genes are TRBV30 and TRBJ2-5; D possibly corresponds to TRBD2 (6 bases). The J call may be in error: the DNA end matches TRBJ2-7 better. Germline CDR1 is GTSNPN and CDR2 is SVGIG (reference sequence). CDR3 length: 17 amino acids. CDR3 DNA sequence: TGTGCCTGGAGTCAAACCCCCCCCGCGGGGACCTCCTACGAGCAGTACTTC. It translates to CAWSQTPPAGTSYEQYF.

J is TRBJ2-7 and V is TRBV9; 8 bases fit TRBD2. The germline V gene has CDR1 SGDLS and CDR2 YYNGEE. The CDR3 is 15 residues long. V shed 0 bases, J shed 6 bases, and the junction held 8 bases outside the gene matches. The CDR3 spells CASSVDGAGASEQYF. CDR3 nucleotide sequence: TGTGCCAGCAGCGTAGATGGAGCGGGAGCGTCCGAGCAGTACTTC. Complete variable domain (other parts from reference TRBV9 and TRBJ2-7): DSGVTQTPKHLITATGQRVTLRCSPRSGDLSVYWYQQSLDQGLQFLIQYYNGEERAKGNILERFSAQQFPDLHSELNLSSLELGDSALYFCASSVDGAGASEQYFGPGTRLTVT.

The chain combines TRBV9 with TRBJ2-3; TRBD2 agrees at 8 bases. V dropped 0 bases and J dropped 6; count of bases not matched to a gene: 3. The CDR3 is made up of 14 amino acids. Per germline, CDR1 SGDLS and CDR2 YYNGEE. In DNA, the CDR3 is TGTGCCAGCAGCGTAGAGGGACTAGGGGATACGCAGTATTTT. This sequence encodes CASSVEGLGDTQYF.

CDR3: CASSLGRNTEAFF. For the CDR3, the DNA is TGTGCCAGCAGCCTGGGCCGGAACACTGAAGCTTTCTTT. The chain has TRBV14 and TRBJ1-1; D is ambiguous. Looked up from germline, CDR1 is SGHDN and CDR2 is FVKESK. This CDR3 has 13 amino acids. The V gene lost 4 bases and the J gene lost 1 base, with 7 bases spanning the gap. Complete variable domain (other parts from reference TRBV14 and TRBJ1-1): EAGVTQFPSHSVIEKGQTVTLRCDPISGHDNLYWYRRVMGKEIKFLLHFVKESKQDESGMPNNRFLAERTGGTYSTLKVQPAELEDSGVYFCASSLGRNTEAFFGQGTRLTVV.

The J gene is TRBJ2-1, the V gene TRBV19; D is perhaps TRBD2 (5 bases). Germline V lookup: CDR1 LNHDA, CDR2 SQIVND (reference sequence). This CDR3 has 12 residues. The V end was cut by 4 bases, the J end by 9 bases, with 10 bases between. In DNA form, the CDR3 reads TGTGCCAGTAGTAGTGTAGGGAGTGAGCAGTTCTTC. Its protein is CASSSVGSEQFF. The whole variable domain, remainder taken from reference TRBV19 and TRBJ2-1, is DGGITQSPKYLFRKEGQNVTLSCEQNLNHDAMYWYRQDPGQGLRLIYYSQIVNDFQKGDIAEGYSVSREKKESFPLTVTSAQKNPTAFYLCASSSVGSEQFFGPGTRLTVL.

V usage is TRBV5-6 and J usage is TRBJ1-2, with D maybe TRBD1 (6 bases). This CDR3 region has 12 residues. V shed 5 bases and J shed 8 bases, with 13 bases lying between them. Germline assignment: CDR1 SGHDT and CDR2 YYEEEE. CDR3 nucleotide sequence: TGTGCCAGCAGAACAGGGTCTATCGGCTACACCTTC. Its protein product is CASRTGSIGYTF.

The rearrangement joins TRBV30 to TRBJ2-2, with D unclear. The CDR3 consists of 12 residues. Trimming removed 2 bases from V and 4 bases from J, with 5 bases in between. Germline CDR1 reads GTSNPN; CDR2 reads SVGIG (reference sequence). The CDR3 sequence: CAWSPVTGELFF. The CDR3 DNA reads as TGTGCCTGGAGTCCTGTCACCGGGGAGCTGTTTTTT.

The CDR3 nucleotides are TGCAGCGTTCTTTGGGGGGATAACTATGGCTACACCTTC. Encoded protein: CSVLWGDNYGYTF. The chain joins TRBV29-1 to TRBJ1-2, with TRBD1 as a possible D gene (5 bases). The CDR3 covers 13 residues. Looked up from germline, CDR1 is SQVTM and CDR2 is ANQGSEA. The V and J ends lost 5 bases and 1 base respectively, with 11 bases between them.

This chain joins TRBV28 and TRBJ1-5; no clear D gene. Germline CDR1 is MDHEN and CDR2 is SYDVKM. This CDR3 spans 16 amino acids. Trimming removed 3 bases at V and 0 bases at J, with 12 bases between. The CDR3 bases are TGTGCCAGCAGTTTCTACAGACGCTATAGCAATCAGCCCCAGCATTTT. Amino acid sequence: CASSFYRRYSNQPQHF.

The chain employs TRBV30 and TRBJ2-7; 8 nucleotides align to TRBD1. CDR3 length: 14 amino acids. CDR1 is GTSNPN, CDR2 SVGIG, per germline (reference sequence). The junction had 6 bases not matched to a gene; V was cut back by 2 bases and J by 3 bases. The CDR3 nucleotides are TGTGCCTGGAGTTTCGACAGGGGCCTCTACGAGCAGTACTTC. This sequence encodes CAWSFDRGLYEQYF.

As for this clone: At one end the junction does not follow the germline gene, possibly because of a read error. The chain has TRBV27 and TRBJ1-2; D is uncertain. The CDR3 runs 13 residues. The germline V gene encodes CDR1 MNHEY and CDR2 SMNVEV (reference sequence). DNA of the CDR3: TGTGCCAGCAGTTTAAGCAACAGTGCTGGCTACCCCTTC. Encoded protein: CASSLSNSAGYPF.

The chain combines TRBV25-1 with TRBJ1-2, with a weak D call TRBD1 (6 bases). The CDR3 extends over 12 amino acids. Trimming took off 6 bases at V and 3 bases at J, with 8 bases between the two ends. Germline CDR1 reads MGHDK; CDR2 reads SYGVNS. CDR3 sequence reads: CASRTGDYGYTF. In nucleotides, the CDR3 is TGTGCCAGCAGGACAGGCGACTATGGCTACACCTTC.

Turning to this clone: The sample carries other DNA sequences with the same CDR3. V is TRBV13 and J is TRBJ2-7, with 8 nucleotides matching TRBD2. This CDR3 is 17 amino acids long. The V gene's germline CDR1 is PRHDT and CDR2 FYEKMQ (reference sequence). V was pared by 5 bases and J by 4 bases, with 16 bases of the junction left unmatched. The CDR3 is CASSPRLIAGSSYEQYF. CDR3 DNA sequence: TGTGCCAGCAGCCCCCGCCTCATAGCGGGATCCTCTTACGAGCAGTACTTC. Based on the CDR3 plus reference TRBV13 and TRBJ2-7, the full variable domain is AAGVIQSPRHLIKEKRETATLKCYPIPRHDTVYWYQQGPGQDPQFLISFYEKMQSDKGSIPDRFSAQQFSDYHSELNMSSLELGDSALYFCASSPRLIAGSSYEQYFGPGTRLTVT.

The chain uses TRBV11-2 and TRBJ2-7; 10 bases are a match to TRBD1. The CDR3 has 15 residues. Germline V lookup: CDR1 SGHAT, CDR2 FQNNGV. With 5 bases clipped from V and 3 bases from J, the junction kept 7 bases outside the gene matches. The CDR3 protein is CASSTLTGGGYEQYF. The CDR3 DNA is TGTGCCAGCAGCACTCTGACAGGGGGCGGCTACGAGCAGTACTTC.

The chain carries TRBV6-5 and TRBJ2-7, with D maybe TRBD2 (5 bases). Germline V lookup: CDR1 MNHEY, CDR2 SVGAGI. Trimming took 0 bases from V and 4 from J, leaving 13 bases between them. This CDR3 is built from 15 residues. CDR3 sequence reads: CASSYSRAEPYEQYV. CDR3 nucleotide sequence: TGTGCCAGCAGTTACTCGAGAGCGGAACCATACGAGCAGTACGTC.

The chain is built from TRBV7-9 and TRBJ1-2, with TRBD1 matching 8 bases. V shed 3 bases, J shed 6 bases, and the junction held 3 bases outside the gene matches. Per germline, CDR1 SEHNR and CDR2 FQNEAQ (reference sequence). CDR3 length: 13 residues. CDR3 region: CASSLDRADGYTF. CDR3 DNA: TGTGCCAGCAGCTTGGACAGGGCGGATGGCTACACCTTC. The full variable domain, rest sourced from reference TRBV7-9 and TRBJ1-2, is DTGVSQNPRHKITKRGQNVTFRCDPISEHNRLYWYRQTLGQGPEFLTYFQNEAQLEKSRLLSDRFSAERPKGSFSTLEIQRTEQGDSAMYLCASSLDRADGYTFGSGTRLTVV.

The chain joins TRBV18 to TRBJ2-7, with D tentatively TRBD1 (6 bases). Germline V gene sequence: CDR1 KGHSH, CDR2 LQKENI. V shed 2 bases and J shed 0 bases, with 14 bases lying between them. The CDR3 is made up of 16 amino acids. For the CDR3, the DNA is TGTGCCAGCTCACCAGGGGTGGGGGCGAGCTCCTACGAGCAGTACTTC. Its protein is CASSPGVGASSYEQYF.

The chain carries TRBV7-2 and TRBJ2-6; D is ambiguous. Trimming removed 4 bases from V and 2 bases from J, with 12 bases in between. Per germline, CDR1 SGHTA and CDR2 FQGNSA. This CDR3 has 16 residues. The CDR3 DNA reads TGTGCCAGCAGCTCCCTGGTGAAGCCTGGGGCCAACGTCCTGACTTTC. Protein: CASSSLVKPGANVLTF.

This sequence joins TRBV7-9 and TRBJ1-1; TRBD1 is a possible D gene (5 bases). V was shortened by 8 bases and J by 1 base, with 8 bases between the two germline ends. CDR3 length: 12 amino acids. CDR1 and CDR2 from the germline V gene are SEHNR and FQNEAQ (reference sequence). CDR3 DNA sequence: TGTGCCAGCGGGGGGACGAACACTGAAGCTTTCTTT. Amino acid sequence: CASGGTNTEAFF.

The rearrangement links TRBV29-1 to TRBJ2-5; 11 positions agree with TRBD2. CDR1 and CDR2 from the germline V gene are SQVTM and ANQGSEA. With 0 bases clipped from V and 5 bases from J, the junction kept 8 bases outside the gene matches. The CDR3 has 16 amino acids. The chain's CDR3 is CSVEEGLAGGGETQYF. The CDR3 DNA follows: TGCAGCGTTGAAGAGGGGCTAGCGGGAGGAGGTGAGACCCAGTACTTC.

About this clone itself: The same CDR3 is also encoded by other DNA sequences in this sample. The rearrangement joins TRBV9 to TRBJ2-3; tentatively, D is TRBD2 (6 bases). V lost 3 bases and J lost 0, with 8 bases in between. Germline CDR1 is SGDLS and CDR2 is YYNGEE. The CDR3 sequence is 14 residues long. In DNA, the CDR3 is TGTGCCAGCAGCGCCCGGGGGAGCACAGATACGCAGTATTTT. Protein: CASSARGSTDTQYF.

The chain recombines TRBV9 with TRBJ2-3; 10 positions match TRBD2. V shed 0 bases, J shed 2 bases, and the junction held 6 bases outside the gene matches. Germline V CDR1 and CDR2: SGDLS, YYNGEE. The CDR3 length is 17 residues. For the CDR3, the DNA is TGTGCCAGCAGCGTAGAGTTAGCGGGAGGCACCACAGATACGCAGTATTTT. It is translated as CASSVELAGGTTDTQYF.

This CDR3 is CASSQVGAIEGAGELFF. The CDR3 coding sequence is TGTGCCAGCAGCCAAGTAGGAGCTATAGAGGGAGCCGGGGAGCTGTTTTTT. The chain combines TRBV4-2 with TRBJ2-2, with D possibly matching TRBD2 (5 bases). Germline assignment: CDR1 LGHNA and CDR2 YNFKEQ. V lost 1 base and J lost 6, with 18 bases in between. The CDR3 is made up of 17 amino acids.

The chain carries TRBV19 and TRBJ1-2; D gene uncertain. This CDR3 region has 16 residues. CDR1 and CDR2 (germline): LNHDA, SQIVND (reference sequence). V lost 1 base and J lost 7, with 19 bases in between. The CDR3 loop reads CASSIGVLGTMSGYTF. The CDR3 DNA follows: TGTGCCAGTAGTATAGGGGTCCTTGGAACTATGAGTGGCTACACCTTC.

V and J are TRBV2 and TRBJ2-2; 8 bases are shared with TRBD2. J lost 4 bases, V lost 6 bases, and 7 bases had no gene match. Germline assignment: CDR1 SNHLY and CDR2 FYNNEI. The CDR3 contains 15 residues. CDR3 sequence reads: CASSRQAGATGELFF. CDR3 in DNA: TGTGCCAGCAGCCGTCAAGCGGGAGCCACCGGGGAGCTGTTTTTT.

The chain has TRBV10-1 and TRBJ2-5; D is unresolved. V was shortened by 3 bases and J by 1 base, with 6 bases between the two germline ends. The CDR3 loop spans 13 amino acids. Germline-derived CDR1 and CDR2 are WNHNN and SYGVQD (reference sequence). The CDR3 protein is CASSDYSQETQYF. CDR3 coding DNA: TGCGCCAGCAGTGATTACAGCCAAGAGACCCAGTACTTC.

V usage is TRBV7-3 and J usage is TRBJ2-7; D is perhaps TRBD2 (6 bases). Germline lookup yields CDR1 SGHTA and CDR2 FQGTGA. V was cut by 2 bases and J by 4 bases, with 15 bases left in between. This CDR3 is built from 15 residues. CDR3 bases: TGTGCCAGCAGCTTACATCCCGGCGGGAATTACGAGCAGTACTTC. It translates to CASSLHPGGNYEQYF.